Presented here are 29 T cell receptor beta chains from one specimen sequenced in a study of blood T cell repertoires in COVID-19. The method was immunoSEQ multiplex PCR; TCRdb's version includes in-frame clones alone and lacks a portion of them. This sample has hundreds of thousands of clones, with more than 80% found just once. The sample comprised PBMCs or T cells enriched from blood (not recorded which). The receptors shown here come from a man aged 30-40 years who had recovered from COVID-19.

This CDR3 is CSTRQENTEAFF. CDR3 bases: TGCAGCACTCGACAGGAGAACACTGAAGCTTTCTTT. The V and J genes are TRBV29-1 and TRBJ1-1; D perhaps matches TRBD1 (6 bases). The V end was cut by 8 bases, the J end by 1 base, with 11 bases between. In germline, CDR1 is SQVTM, CDR2 ANQGSEA. The CDR3 loop spans 12 amino acids. The whole variable domain, remainder taken from reference TRBV29-1 and TRBJ1-1, is SAVISQKPSRDICQRGTSLTIQCQVDSQVTMMFWYRQQPGQSLTLIATANQGSEATYESGFVIDKFPISRPNLTFSTLTVSNMSPEDSSIYLCSTRQENTEAFFGQGTRLTVV.

The count of this clone is one. The V gene is TRBV18, the J gene TRBJ1-1; D may be TRBD1 (5 bases). V was trimmed by 2 bases and J by 1 base, leaving 11 bases between them. There are 15 residues in the CDR3. Looked up from germline, CDR1 is KGHSH and CDR2 is LQKENI. The CDR3 DNA is TGTGCCAGCTCACCAATCAGGGTTTGGAACACTGAAGCTTTCTTT. Translating it yields CASSPIRVWNTEAFF.

The chain couples TRBV27 to TRBJ2-7; 8 bases are a match to TRBD1. The CDR3 spans 15 residues. After removal of 5 bases from V and 8 bases from J, the junction contained 14 bases not matched to a gene. Germline V lookup: CDR1 MNHEY, CDR2 SMNVEV (reference sequence). CDR3 nucleotide sequence: TGTGCCAGCAGTACCCAGACAGGGGCGGGTCACAAGCAGTACTTC. Translation: CASSTQTGAGHKQYF.

The chain joins TRBV28 to TRBJ1-5; 7 bases align to TRBD1. Germline CDR1 MDHEN, CDR2 SYDVKM. The V segment lost 1 base and the J segment 3 bases; nucleotides outside the gene matches: 3. This CDR3 is built from 15 residues. CDR3 amino acids: CASSLFDRDNQPQHF. The CDR3 nucleotides are TGTGCCAGCAGTTTATTTGACAGGGACAATCAGCCCCAGCATTTT.

In this sample, this clone turned up once. The V call is TRBV5-4, the J call TRBJ2-7, with 11 bases fitting TRBD2. The V gene end was trimmed by 9 bases and the J gene end by 6 bases; junction bases not matched to a gene: 17. The CDR3 consists of 16 residues. Germline values: CDR1 SGHNT, CDR2 YYREEE (reference sequence). CDR3 coding DNA: TGTGCCACCACCCAGGGGCCTAGCGGGAGGCCTTTCGAGCAGTACTTC. It is translated as CATTQGPSGRPFEQYF.

This chain joins TRBV7-2 and TRBJ1-4; 7 nucleotides agree with TRBD1. The CDR3 has 14 residues. V was pared by 5 bases and J by 5 bases, with 5 bases of the junction left unmatched. Germline values: CDR1 SGHTA, CDR2 FQGNSA. This CDR3 reads CASSADRVNEKLFF. In DNA form, the CDR3 reads TGTGCCAGCAGCGCCGACAGGGTGAATGAAAAACTGTTTTTT.

The chain has TRBV7-3 and TRBJ2-7; 8 nucleotides align to TRBD1. The trim removed 5 bases at V and 2 bases at J, leaving 8 bases unmatched. Germline CDR1 and CDR2: SGHTA and FQGTGA. The CDR3 runs to 15 residues. CDR3 region: CASSPNRGSAYEQYF. The CDR3 DNA reads as TGTGCCAGCAGCCCTAACAGGGGGTCGGCCTACGAGCAGTACTTC.

V gene TRBV28 combines with J gene TRBJ2-1; 10 bases fit TRBD2. The CDR3 is 15 residues long. Germline V lookup: CDR1 MDHEN, CDR2 SYDVKM. The junction had 3 bases not matched to a gene; V was cut back by 3 bases and J by 4 bases. The DNA for the CDR3 is TGTGCCAGCAGTTTTGCTAGCGGGAGTTACAATGAGCAGTTCTTC. Amino acids: CASSFASGSYNEQFF.

The rearrangement joins TRBV28 to TRBJ2-1; the D is unclear. Trimming took 3 bases from V and 2 from J, leaving 11 bases between them. From germline, CDR1 is MDHEN and CDR2 SYDVKM. This CDR3 contains 15 residues. CDR3 DNA: TGTGCCAGCAGTTTTATGGCGGCCACCTACAATGAGCAGTTCTTC. It translates to CASSFMAATYNEQFF.

V usage is TRBV30 and J usage is TRBJ1-6; tentative D call: TRBD1 (6 bases). The CDR3 runs 13 residues. Germline CDR1 and CDR2: GTSNPN and SVGIG (reference sequence). V gave up 7 bases and J gave up 10 bases, with 17 bases separating them. For the CDR3, the DNA is TGTGCCTCCTTGGGGGGGGCCAAGTCACCCCTCCACTTT. The encoded protein is CASLGGAKSPLHF.

The chain is built from TRBV7-9 and TRBJ1-4; TRBD1 matches 9 bases. J lost 5 bases, V lost 5 bases, and 6 bases had no gene match. Germline V CDR1 and CDR2: SEHNR, FQNEAQ (reference sequence). This CDR3 is 15 amino acids long. The CDR3 nucleotides read TGTGCCAGCAGCCGAGCCGGGACAGGGAATGAAAAACTGTTTTTT. Protein: CASSRAGTGNEKLFF.

The chain is built from TRBV28 and TRBJ2-1, with D perhaps TRBD2 (6 bases). Trimming took 5 bases from V and 7 from J, leaving 27 bases between them. Looked up from germline, CDR1 is MDHEN and CDR2 is SYDVKM. The CDR3 loop spans 18 amino acids. The CDR3 DNA reads TGTGCCAGCAGTCGTCCGGGAGCCTCTTCGTGGCGGTTGAATGAGCAGTTCTTC. It codes for CASSRPGASSWRLNEQFF.

This chain uses TRBV27 with TRBJ2-1; 8 nucleotides match TRBD2. The germline V gene has CDR1 MNHEY and CDR2 SMNVEV (reference sequence). This CDR3 contains 13 residues. V shed 10 bases and J 7 bases; nucleotides not matched to a gene: 9. The CDR3 DNA follows: TGTGCCATCGGACGGAGCGGGAGAAATGAGCAGTTCTTC. Translation: CAIGRSGRNEQFF.

The chain recombines TRBV9 with TRBJ2-7; 8 bases line up with TRBD2. The CDR3 has 15 residues. Unmatched junction bases numbered 6, after V lost 0 bases and J lost 4 bases. CDR1 is SGDLS, CDR2 YYNGEE, per germline. The CDR3 DNA reads TGTGCCAGCAGCGTAGGCCTAGCGGGTATGTACGAGCAGTACTTC. Encoded protein: CASSVGLAGMYEQYF.

V and J are TRBV9 and TRBJ2-7; a weak D match, TRBD2 (5 bases). V lost 0 bases and J lost 3, with 10 bases in between. The CDR3 loop spans 14 amino acids. The germline V gene has CDR1 SGDLS and CDR2 YYNGEE. The CDR3: CASSVAGYNYEQYF. CDR3 nucleotide sequence: TGTGCCAGCAGCGTAGCGGGGTACAACTACGAGCAGTACTTC.

This clone appeared a single time. This CDR3 reads CASSPPHRGLTEAFF. DNA for the CDR3: TGTGCCAGCTCACCACCTCACAGGGGTTTAACTGAAGCTTTCTTT. The chain carries TRBV18 and TRBJ1-1, with 7 positions matching TRBD1. Germline V lookup: CDR1 KGHSH, CDR2 LQKENI. This CDR3 is 15 amino acids long. V lost 0 bases, J lost 5 bases, and 6 bases stayed unmatched.

The chain combines TRBV18 with TRBJ2-3; possible D gene TRBD2, 7 bases. Germline CDR1 is KGHSH and CDR2 is LQKENI. The V end was cut by 6 bases, the J end by 8 bases, with 21 bases between. The CDR3 contains 15 residues. The CDR3 coding sequence is TGTGCCAGCTCCCGGGACTTGCGGGGGCAAGGTACGCAGTATTTT. Protein product: CASSRDLRGQGTQYF.

The rearrangement links TRBV5-6 to TRBJ1-2; D possibly corresponds to TRBD1 (5 bases). The germline V and J ends were trimmed by 0 bases and 5 bases, with 11 bases remaining between them. CDR1 and CDR2 from the germline V gene are SGHDT and YYEEEE. The CDR3 is made up of 14 amino acids. CDR3 sequence: CASSLADTGYGYTF. CDR3 sequence (DNA): TGTGCCAGCAGCTTGGCGGACACAGGATATGGCTACACCTTC.

A word on this clone: Other DNA sequences of this sample code for an identical CDR3. The chain joins TRBV19 to TRBJ2-7, with D possibly matching TRBD1 (5 bases). The germline V and J ends were trimmed by 4 bases and 1 base, with 8 bases remaining between them. CDR1 is LNHDA and CDR2 is SQIVND in the germline V gene (reference sequence). The CDR3 totals 13 residues. This CDR3 reads CASSTTGSYEQYF. DNA for the CDR3: TGTGCCAGTAGTACTACAGGTTCCTACGAGCAGTACTTC.

The V call is TRBV13, the J call TRBJ2-7; D possibly corresponds to TRBD2 (5 bases). Trimming left V 2 bases short and J 4 bases short, with 9 bases between. Germline V lookup: CDR1 PRHDT, CDR2 FYEKMQ (reference sequence). The CDR3 extends over 13 amino acids. The CDR3, as DNA: TGTGCCAGCAGCTTAAGTCGGGGTTACGAGCAGTACTTC. As protein: CASSLSRGYEQYF.

This chain connects TRBV9 to TRBJ2-1; tentatively, D is TRBD1 (6 bases). This CDR3 is built from 12 residues. Germline-derived CDR1 and CDR2 are SGDLS and YYNGEE. The ends were cut back, 1 base at V and 10 bases at J, with 9 bases in the middle. The CDR3 spells CASSVRDTEQFF. CDR3 in DNA: TGTGCCAGCAGCGTAAGGGACACAGAGCAGTTCTTC. Supplemented by reference TRBV9 and TRBJ2-1, the full variable domain reads DSGVTQTPKHLITATGQRVTLRCSPRSGDLSVYWYQQSLDQGLQFLIQYYNGEERAKGNILERFSAQQFPDLHSELNLSSLELGDSALYFCASSVRDTEQFFGPGTRLTVL.

This chain uses TRBV28 with TRBJ1-5; TRBD1 matches at 9 bases. The junction had 10 bases not matched to a gene; V was cut back by 7 bases and J by 6 bases. This CDR3 has 15 residues. In germline, CDR1 is MDHEN, CDR2 SYDVKM. The CDR3 sequence: CASTLDRGGGQPQHF. CDR3 DNA: TGTGCCAGCACCCTGGACAGGGGAGGAGGTCAGCCCCAGCATTTT.

This clone was observed a handful of times. This chain uses TRBV28 with TRBJ2-7; 8 bases line up with TRBD2. The CDR3 sequence is 13 residues long. Trimming took 7 bases from V and 2 from J; bases not matched to a gene: 4. CDR1 is MDHEN, CDR2 SYDVKM, per germline. Here the CDR3 DNA reads TGTGCCAGCACCCCGGGGGGGGCCTACGAGCAGTACTTC. Amino acids: CASTPGGAYEQYF.

J is TRBJ1-2 and V is TRBV28, with D possibly being TRBD1 (5 bases). The CDR3 loop spans 14 amino acids. Germline CDR1 reads MDHEN; CDR2 reads SYDVKM. The V and J ends lost 2 bases and 4 bases respectively, with 11 bases between them. As DNA, the CDR3 is TGTGCCAGCAGTTTACCCACAGGACCCTATGGCTACACCTTC. This encodes CASSLPTGPYGYTF.

This clone was seen once. This sample includes further DNA sequences coding for the same CDR3. CDR3 amino acids: CAISRDRSNTEAFF. Written as DNA, the CDR3 is TGTGCCATCAGTCGGGACAGGTCGAACACTGAAGCTTTCTTT. This chain connects TRBV10-3 to TRBJ1-1; TRBD1 matches 8 bases. V gave up 5 bases and J gave up 1 base; unmatched junction bases: 3. The germline CDR1 and CDR2 sequences are ENHRY and SYGVKD. The length of the CDR3 is 14 residues.

This chain uses TRBV7-2 with TRBJ1-3; tentatively, D is TRBD1 (5 bases). The germline gives CDR1 SGHTA, CDR2 FQGNSA. Trimming pared 3 bases from V and 0 bases from J, leaving 9 bases between. The CDR3 covers 15 residues. This CDR3 is CASSFRATSGNTIYF. Written as DNA, the CDR3 is TGTGCCAGCAGCTTCAGGGCAACCTCTGGAAACACCATATATTTT.

This CDR3 is CAISERLAGGRMEQYF. CDR3 DNA: TGTGCCATCAGTGAGAGACTAGCGGGGGGCCGGATGGAGCAGTACTTC. The chain recombines TRBV10-3 with TRBJ2-7, with 13 bases identical to TRBD2. Germline CDR1 ENHRY, CDR2 SYGVKD. Losses at the gene ends were 2 bases for V and 7 bases for J; bases not matched to a gene: 8. This CDR3 has 16 amino acids.

CDR3 in DNA: TGTGCCAGCTCCCAGACACAGAACACTGAAGCTTTCTTT. Encoded protein: CASSQTQNTEAFF. V gene TRBV18 combines with J gene TRBJ1-1; no clear D. This CDR3 is 13 amino acids long. Germline V gene data show CDR1 as KGHSH and CDR2 as LQKENI. The V gene lost 6 bases and the J gene lost 1 base, with 9 bases spanning the gap.

This chain connects TRBV4-1 to TRBJ2-7, with 8 bases lining up with TRBD1. Germline CDR1 and CDR2: MGHRA and YSYEKL. After removal of 4 bases from V and 5 bases from J, the junction contained 13 bases not matched to a gene. The CDR3 consists of 16 residues. The CDR3 nucleotides are TGCGCCAGCAGCCTGTTCCGGGACAGGACTGACAACGAGCAGTACTTC. Its protein product is CASSLFRDRTDNEQYF.